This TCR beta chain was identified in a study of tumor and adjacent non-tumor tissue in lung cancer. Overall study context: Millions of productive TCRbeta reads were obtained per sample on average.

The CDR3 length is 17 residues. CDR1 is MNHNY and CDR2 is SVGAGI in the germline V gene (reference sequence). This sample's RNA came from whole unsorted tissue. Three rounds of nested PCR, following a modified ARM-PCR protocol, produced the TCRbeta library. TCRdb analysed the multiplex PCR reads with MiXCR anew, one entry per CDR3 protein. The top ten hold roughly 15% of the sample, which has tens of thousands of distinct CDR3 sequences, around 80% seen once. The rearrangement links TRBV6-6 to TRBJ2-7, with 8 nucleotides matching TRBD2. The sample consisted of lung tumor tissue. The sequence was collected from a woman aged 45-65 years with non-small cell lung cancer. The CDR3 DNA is TGTGTCAGTAGTTACTCGCCCTCAAGCGGGAGTACCTACGAGCAGTACTTC. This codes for CVSSYSPSSGSTYEQYF.